This T cell receptor beta chain was observed in a study of T cell responses to AZD1222 COVID-19 vaccine (dated by TCRdb to about 2021). About the full investigation: A total of just over 230 trial participants underwent TCR sequencing, of whom more than 200 had received two doses of AZD1222 and some 25 had received two doses of the MenACWY control vaccine. Trial participants were enrolled by age into 18-55, 56-69 and 70-plus year subgroups, with approximately 150, 28 and 58 TCR-sequenced participants respectively. Summary of the overall study and its limitations: Reportedly, close to half of the unique spike-specific TCRs recognized epitopes lying outside the regions that are mutated in the B.1.351 and B.1.1.7 variants. The 56-69-year group was small, and its depth increase did not reach significance, likely because of low power. After two AZD1222 doses, spike-specific TCR breadth and depth were significantly higher than at day 0 and than in MenACWY recipients. CD4 TCRs associated with the vaccine covered the entire spike protein, and the dominant responses were in regions 160-218 and 743-854. Conclusions about previously exposed vaccinees are limited because only 5 or 6 AZD1222 recipients were SARS-CoV-2 seropositive at baseline. Participants were mostly white British and included more females than males, and it was suggested by the authors that clonal diversity may have been underestimated. Because no samples from the day 14 peak response were available, repertoires could be characterized only after the peak T cell response.

On this clone itself: Its antigen target is currently unknown. Per-nucleotide qualities are absent, and no much larger clonotype sits a single base away.

The germline V gene supplies CDR1 SGHTA and CDR2 FQGNSA. There are 14 amino acids in the CDR3, from cysteine to phenylalanine inclusive. The CDR3 DNA has 42 bases and is translated from base 1. The V and J ends are trimmed by 3 bases and 6 bases, leaving 14 bases between them. Sample time point, as interpreted from the label and publication: about 28 days (+/-7) after the second vaccine dose. AZD1222 recipients given second doses at about 4 weeks or at about 12 weeks were pooled, since spike-specific TCR depth and breadth were not found to differ between the two schedules. Vaccinee samples came from UK trials COV001 and COV002, including a single-blind randomized controlled phase 2/3 trial of AZD1222 (ChAdOx1 nCoV-19) in healthy adults. Trial participant PBMC samples were collected at day 0 and day 28 after the second dose for TCRbeta chain sequencing. The CDR3 regions of human TCRbeta chains were analyzed by immunosequencing. The original methods were these. Repertoire TCRs were checked for matches against a reference library of SARS-CoV-2-specific TCRs that had been generated using the MIRA antigen-specificity platform. Breadth was defined as the fraction of unique TCRs that were SARS-CoV-2-associated. Depth was defined as the fraction of total T cells that were SARS-CoV-2-associated. Using the MIRA data, every spike-specific TCR was mapped to the spike region that the TCR reacted to and assigned to either a CD4 or a CD8 class. Log10-transformed breadth and depth values were compared by one-way ANOVA with Sidak's multiple comparisons tests. TCRdb mirrors the immuneACCESS table, restricted to in-frame sequences. Some clones are absent from its copies; in checked studies, under half trace to an unresolved V gene, and the reason for the others is unknown. Clonal size and the V and J genes are those of that table, whereas D and trimming came from the DNA. A total of some 84,000 clones appear in this sample, around 88% of them only once. Approximately 10% of the sample rests with the top ten.

Sequenced here: peripheral blood, sampled 28 days after the second AZD1222 dose. The sequence was obtained from an adult who received the AZD1222 COVID-19 vaccine. The chain links TRBV7-2 with TRBJ1-1; the D gene is perhaps TRBD1, on 5 matching bases. The CDR3 protein: CASSFLGGRAEAFF. Here is the DNA: TGTGCCAGCAGCTTCCTTGGGGGGAGGGCTGAAGCTTTCTTT.